This T cell receptor beta chain derives from a study of naive and memory T cell subsets. Germline lookup yields CDR1 SGHDN and CDR2 FVKESK. With 0 bases clipped from V and 6 bases from J, the junction kept 9 bases outside the gene matches. CDR3 length: 17 residues. Findings and caveats of the study: Naive repertoires, especially CD8, held a few larger clonotypes, possibly memory cells re-expressing CD45RA.

As for this clonotype: Its matching antigen is unknown.

Both TRBC1 and TRBC2 were covered by a beta constant-region primer of two equimolar oligonucleotides. Nested alpha and beta constant-region primers with the SP2 primer drove four PCR rounds on ligated cDNA. TCRdb redid the calling of the UMI-ligation and nested PCR reads with MiXCR, one entry per CDR3 protein. The profile covers 98,000 or so distinct CDR3 sequences, with roughly 15% appearing a single time and roughly 2.8% taken by the ten largest. This clonotype was obtained from a human donor in good health. V and J are TRBV14 and TRBJ2-1, with 9 bases matching TRBD1. Sequencing was done on a sample of naive CD8+ T cells from blood. The CDR3 protein is CASSQDSGTGLPNEQFF. The DNA of the CDR3 is TGTGCCAGCAGCCAAGATTCTGGGACAGGGTTACCCAATGAGCAGTTCTTC.